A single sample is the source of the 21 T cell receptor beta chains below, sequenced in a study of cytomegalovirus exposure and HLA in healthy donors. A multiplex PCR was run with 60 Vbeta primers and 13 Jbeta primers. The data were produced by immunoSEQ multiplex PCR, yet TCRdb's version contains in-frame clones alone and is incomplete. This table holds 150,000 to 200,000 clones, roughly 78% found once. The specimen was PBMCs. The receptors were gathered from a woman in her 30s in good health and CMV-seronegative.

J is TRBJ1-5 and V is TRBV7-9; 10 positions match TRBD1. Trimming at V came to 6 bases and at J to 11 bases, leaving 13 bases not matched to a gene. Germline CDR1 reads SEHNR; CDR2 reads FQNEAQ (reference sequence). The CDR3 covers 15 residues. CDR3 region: CASSLTGGDGGAQHF. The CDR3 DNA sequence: TGTGCCAGCAGTCTGACAGGGGGCGACGGCGGGGCCCAGCATTTT.

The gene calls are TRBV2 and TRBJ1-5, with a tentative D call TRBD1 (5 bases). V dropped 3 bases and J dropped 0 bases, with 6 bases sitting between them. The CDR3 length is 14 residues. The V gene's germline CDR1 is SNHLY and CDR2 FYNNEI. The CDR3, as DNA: TGTGCCAGCAGTGACAGGGCTAGCAATCAGCCCCAGCATTTT. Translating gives CASSDRASNQPQHF.

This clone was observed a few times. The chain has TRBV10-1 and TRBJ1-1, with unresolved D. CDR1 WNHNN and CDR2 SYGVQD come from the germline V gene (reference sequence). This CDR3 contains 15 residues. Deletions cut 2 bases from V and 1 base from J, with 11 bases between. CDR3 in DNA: TGCGCCAGCAGTGAGCAGCCGGGAGGGAACACTGAAGCTTTCTTT. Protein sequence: CASSEQPGGNTEAFF.

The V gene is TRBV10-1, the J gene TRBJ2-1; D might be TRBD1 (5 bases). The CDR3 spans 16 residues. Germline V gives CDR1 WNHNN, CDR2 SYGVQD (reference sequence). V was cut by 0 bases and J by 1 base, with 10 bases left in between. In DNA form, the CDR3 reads TGCGCCAGCAGTGAGTCTTTAGCAGGGTCCTACAATGAGCAGTTCTTC. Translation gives CASSESLAGSYNEQFF.

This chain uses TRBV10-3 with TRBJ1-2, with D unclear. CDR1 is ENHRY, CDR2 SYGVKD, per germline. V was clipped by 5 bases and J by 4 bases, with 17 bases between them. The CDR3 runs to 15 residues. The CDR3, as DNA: TGTGCCATCAGTCCCGCCCGCGGGGAGGGCTATGGCTACACCTTC. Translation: CAISPARGEGYGYTF.

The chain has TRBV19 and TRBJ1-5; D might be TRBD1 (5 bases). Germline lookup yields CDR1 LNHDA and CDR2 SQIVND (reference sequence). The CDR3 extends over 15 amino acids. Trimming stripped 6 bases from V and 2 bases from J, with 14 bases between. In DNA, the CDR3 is TGTGCCAGTAGCACCGACAGTCCCCGCAATCAGCCCCAGCATTTT. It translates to CASSTDSPRNQPQHF. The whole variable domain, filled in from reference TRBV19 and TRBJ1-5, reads DGGITQSPKYLFRKEGQNVTLSCEQNLNHDAMYWYRQDPGQGLRLIYYSQIVNDFQKGDIAEGYSVSREKKESFPLTVTSAQKNPTAFYLCASSTDSPRNQPQHFGDGTRLSIL.

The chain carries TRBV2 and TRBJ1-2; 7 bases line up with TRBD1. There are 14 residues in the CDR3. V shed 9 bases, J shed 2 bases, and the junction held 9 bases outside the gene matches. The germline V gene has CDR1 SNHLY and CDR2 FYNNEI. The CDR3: CARARDSLNYGYTF. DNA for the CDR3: TGTGCCAGGGCACGGGACAGCCTAAACTATGGCTACACCTTC.

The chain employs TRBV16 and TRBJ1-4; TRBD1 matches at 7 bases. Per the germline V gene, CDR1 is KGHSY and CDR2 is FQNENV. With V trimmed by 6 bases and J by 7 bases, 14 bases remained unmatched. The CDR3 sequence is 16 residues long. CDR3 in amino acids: CASRAAVRQGGEKLFF. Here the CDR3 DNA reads TGTGCCAGCAGGGCCGCCGTGAGACAGGGCGGTGAAAAACTGTTTTTT.

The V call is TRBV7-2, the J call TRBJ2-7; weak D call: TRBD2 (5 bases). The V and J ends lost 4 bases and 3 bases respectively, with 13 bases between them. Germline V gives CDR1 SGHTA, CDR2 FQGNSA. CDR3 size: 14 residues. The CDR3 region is CASSSDYPFYEQYF. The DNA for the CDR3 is TGTGCCAGCAGCTCAGACTATCCCTTCTACGAGCAGTACTTC.

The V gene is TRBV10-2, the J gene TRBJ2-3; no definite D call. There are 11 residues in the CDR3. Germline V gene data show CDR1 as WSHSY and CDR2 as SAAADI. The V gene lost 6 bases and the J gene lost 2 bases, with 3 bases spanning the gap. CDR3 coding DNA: TGCGCCAGCAGCGTCACAGATACGCAGTATTTT. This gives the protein CASSVTDTQYF.

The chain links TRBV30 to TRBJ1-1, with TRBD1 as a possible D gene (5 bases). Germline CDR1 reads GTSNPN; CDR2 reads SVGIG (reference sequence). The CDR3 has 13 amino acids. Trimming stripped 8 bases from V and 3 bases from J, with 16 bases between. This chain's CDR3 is CAIFPRADTEAFF. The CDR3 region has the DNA TGTGCCATTTTCCCCAGGGCAGACACTGAAGCTTTCTTT.

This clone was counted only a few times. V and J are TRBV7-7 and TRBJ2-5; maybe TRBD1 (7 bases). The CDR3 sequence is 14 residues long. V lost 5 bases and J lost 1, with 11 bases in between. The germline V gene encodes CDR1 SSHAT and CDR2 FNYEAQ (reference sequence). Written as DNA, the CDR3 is TGTGCCAGCAGCGCTCAGGGGGGCCAAGAGACCCAGTACTTC. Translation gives CASSAQGGQETQYF.

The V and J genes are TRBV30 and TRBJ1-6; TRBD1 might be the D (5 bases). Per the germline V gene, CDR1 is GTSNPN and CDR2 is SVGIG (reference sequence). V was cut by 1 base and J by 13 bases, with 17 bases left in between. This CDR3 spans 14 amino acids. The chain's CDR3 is CAWSGTNNFPPLHF. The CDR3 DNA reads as TGTGCCTGGAGTGGGACAAACAATTTTCCGCCCCTCCACTTT.

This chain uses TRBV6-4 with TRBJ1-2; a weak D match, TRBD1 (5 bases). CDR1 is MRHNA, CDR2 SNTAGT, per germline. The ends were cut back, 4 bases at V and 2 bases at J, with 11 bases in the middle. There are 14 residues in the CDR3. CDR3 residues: CASSGGRGNYGYTF. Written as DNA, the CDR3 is TGTGCCAGCAGTGGGGGACGGGGGAACTATGGCTACACCTTC.

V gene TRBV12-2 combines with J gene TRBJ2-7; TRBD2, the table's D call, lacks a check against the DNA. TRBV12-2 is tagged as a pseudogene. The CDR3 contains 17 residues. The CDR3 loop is CASRLAPTSGGGCWQYF. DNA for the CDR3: TGTGCAAGTCGCTTAGCCCCGACTAGCGGGGGTGGTTGCTGGCAGTACTTC.

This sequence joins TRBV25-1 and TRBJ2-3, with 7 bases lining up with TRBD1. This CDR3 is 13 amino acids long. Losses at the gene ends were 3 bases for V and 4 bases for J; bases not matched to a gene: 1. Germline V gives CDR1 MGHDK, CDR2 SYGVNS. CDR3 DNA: TGTGCCAGCAGTGAGGGACAGTCAGATACGCAGTATTTT. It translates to CASSEGQSDTQYF.

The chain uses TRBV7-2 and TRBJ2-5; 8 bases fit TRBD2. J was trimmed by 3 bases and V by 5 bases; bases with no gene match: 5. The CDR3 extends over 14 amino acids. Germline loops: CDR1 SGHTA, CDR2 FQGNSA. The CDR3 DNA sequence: TGTGCCAGCAGCCGCCAAGCGGGGGAAGAGACCCAGTACTTC. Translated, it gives CASSRQAGEETQYF.

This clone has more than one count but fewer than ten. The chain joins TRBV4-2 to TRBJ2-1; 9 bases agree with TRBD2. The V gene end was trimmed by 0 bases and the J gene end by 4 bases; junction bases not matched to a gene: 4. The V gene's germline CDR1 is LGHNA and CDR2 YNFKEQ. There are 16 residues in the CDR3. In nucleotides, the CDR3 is TGTGCCAGCAGCCAAGATCCTAGCGGGGAATACAATGAGCAGTTCTTC. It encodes CASSQDPSGEYNEQFF.

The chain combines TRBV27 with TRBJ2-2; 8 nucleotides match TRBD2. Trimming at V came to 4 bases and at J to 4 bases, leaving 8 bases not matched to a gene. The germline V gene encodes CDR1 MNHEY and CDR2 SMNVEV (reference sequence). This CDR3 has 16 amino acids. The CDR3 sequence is CASSSRAGASTGELFF. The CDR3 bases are TGTGCCAGCAGTTCCCGAGCGGGGGCCTCCACCGGGGAGCTGTTTTTT.

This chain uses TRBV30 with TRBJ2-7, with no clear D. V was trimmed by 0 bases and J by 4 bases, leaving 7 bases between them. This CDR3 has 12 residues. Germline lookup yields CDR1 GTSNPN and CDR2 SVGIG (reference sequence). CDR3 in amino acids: CAWSVQVYEQYF. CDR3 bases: TGTGCCTGGAGTGTCCAGGTATACGAGCAGTACTTC.

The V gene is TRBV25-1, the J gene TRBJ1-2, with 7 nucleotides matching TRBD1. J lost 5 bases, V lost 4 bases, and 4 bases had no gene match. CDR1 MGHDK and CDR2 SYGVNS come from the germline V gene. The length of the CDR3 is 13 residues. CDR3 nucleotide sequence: TGTGCCAGCAGTGTGGGACAGCTTTATGGCTACACCTTC. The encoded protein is CASSVGQLYGYTF.